This TCR beta chain was sequenced for a study of shared clonotypes between healthy human individuals. Notes on the study in general: About 5% of naive CD4 clonotypes were common to a few donors. Unshared clonotypes carried lower generation probabilities than those common to all four donors.

CDR3 length equals 20 residues. The germline CDR1 and CDR2 sequences are SGHTS and YDEGEE. The ends lost 5 bases at V and 4 bases at J; junction bases unmatched: 23. Splitting of CD4+ cells produced CD45RA+ naive and CD45RA-negative memory subsets. A note on this clone: Antigen: not known.

In the sorted-subset replicate PCRs, 150 to 200 ng DNA, 25,000 to 30,000 T cell genomes, was used. Produced via immunoSEQ multiplex PCR; TCRdb's table is partial and in-frame only. The sample shows 800,000 to 1,200,000 clones, about 84% of them seen only once. This receptor was taken from a man aged 18 to 29 in good health. Some clones in this sample may be carry-over from other donors' samples. The rearrangement links TRBV5-8 to TRBJ2-7; 11 bases are a match to TRBD2. The sample taken for sequencing was memory CD4+ T cells from PBMCs. Sample subset: CD45RA-negative fraction. CDR3 DNA sequence: TGTGCCAGCAGTCCCCGGGCCTATCTGAGGGCTAGCGGGAGGAGGTACGAGCAGTACTTC. Translating it yields CASSPRAYLRASGRRYEQYF. Filled out from reference TRBV5-8 and TRBJ2-7, the complete variable domain reads EAGVTQSPTHLIKTRGQQATLRCSPISGHTSVYWYQQALGLGLQFLLWYDEGEERNRGNFPPRFSGRQFPNYSSELNVNALELEDSALYLCASSPRAYLRASGRRYEQYFGPGTRLTVT.